A single sample is the source of the 3 T cell receptor beta chains below, sequenced in a study of OX40 agonist ivuxolimab in advanced cancers. Assay: immunoSEQ multiplex PCR; the TCRdb copy retains only in-frame clones and omits some. This sample yields roughly 50,000 clones, of which approximately 80% are seen a single time; just under 6.5% belongs to the top ten. This sample comprised CD4+ or CD8+ T cells sorted from blood, obtained in a trial of the OX40 agonist ivuxolimab. These receptors came from an adult with an advanced solid tumor such as melanoma, head and neck, liver or kidney cancer.

In nucleotides, the CDR3 is TGTGCCAGCAGCAAGAAGGGGGAGCGGGACATACCTTTGGGGACTGAAGCTTTCTTT. Translated, it gives CASSKKGERDIPLGTEAFF. The chain links TRBV21-1 to TRBJ1-1. TRBV21-1 counts as a pseudogene. CDR3 length: 19 amino acids.

The rearrangement links TRBV28 to TRBJ1-1; no firm D call. This CDR3 is built from 13 residues. V lost 1 base, J lost 6 bases, and 9 bases lay in between. Germline V gene lookup returns CDR1 MDHEN and CDR2 SYDVKM. The DNA of the CDR3 is TGTGCCAGCAGTTTATCCGGCAAGCCTGAAGCTTTCTTT. As protein: CASSLSGKPEAFF.

CDR3 residues: CASSEQGANSPLHF. The CDR3 DNA reads as TGTGCCAGCAGTGAACAGGGGGCCAATTCACCCCTCCACTTT. The chain links TRBV2 to TRBJ1-6, with TRBD1 matching 8 bases. In germline, CDR1 is SNHLY, CDR2 FYNNEI. V gave up 2 bases and J gave up 7 bases; unmatched junction bases: 1. This CDR3 spans 14 amino acids.